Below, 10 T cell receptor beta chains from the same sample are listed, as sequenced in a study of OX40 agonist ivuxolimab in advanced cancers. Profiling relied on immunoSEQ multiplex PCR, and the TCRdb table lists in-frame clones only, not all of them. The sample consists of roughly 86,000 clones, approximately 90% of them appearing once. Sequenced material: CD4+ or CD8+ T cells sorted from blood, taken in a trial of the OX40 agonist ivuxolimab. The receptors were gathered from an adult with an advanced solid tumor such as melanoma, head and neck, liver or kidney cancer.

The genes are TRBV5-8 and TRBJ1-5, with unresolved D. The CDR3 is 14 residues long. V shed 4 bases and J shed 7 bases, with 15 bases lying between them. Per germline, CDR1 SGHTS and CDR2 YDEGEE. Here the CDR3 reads CASSRDTVGQPQHF. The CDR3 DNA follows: TGTGCCAGCAGCCGAGACACGGTGGGACAGCCCCAGCATTTT.

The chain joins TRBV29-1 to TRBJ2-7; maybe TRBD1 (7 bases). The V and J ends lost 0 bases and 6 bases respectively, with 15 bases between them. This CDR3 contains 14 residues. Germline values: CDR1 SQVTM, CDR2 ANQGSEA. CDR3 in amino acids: CSVEDQGGMSEQYF. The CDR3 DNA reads TGCAGCGTTGAAGATCAGGGGGGTATGAGCGAGCAGTACTTC.

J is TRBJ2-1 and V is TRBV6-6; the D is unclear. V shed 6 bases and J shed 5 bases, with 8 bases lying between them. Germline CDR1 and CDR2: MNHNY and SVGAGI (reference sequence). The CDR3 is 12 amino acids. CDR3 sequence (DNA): TGTGCCAGCAGCCTCCGAGACAATGAGCAGTTCTTC. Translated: CASSLRDNEQFF.

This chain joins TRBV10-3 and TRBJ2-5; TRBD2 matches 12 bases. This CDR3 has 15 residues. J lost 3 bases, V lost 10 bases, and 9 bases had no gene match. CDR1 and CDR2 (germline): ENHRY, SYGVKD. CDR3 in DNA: TGTGCCAGCCAGAGACTAGCGGGAGAGGAAGAGACCCAGTACTTC. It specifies CASQRLAGEEETQYF.

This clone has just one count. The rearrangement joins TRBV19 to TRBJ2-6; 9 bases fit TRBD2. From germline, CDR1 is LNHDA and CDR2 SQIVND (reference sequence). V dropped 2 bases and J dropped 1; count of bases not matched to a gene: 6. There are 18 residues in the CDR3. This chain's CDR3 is CASSILSGRTSGANVLTF. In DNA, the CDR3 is TGTGCCAGTAGTATACTTAGCGGGAGAACATCTGGGGCCAACGTCCTGACTTTC.

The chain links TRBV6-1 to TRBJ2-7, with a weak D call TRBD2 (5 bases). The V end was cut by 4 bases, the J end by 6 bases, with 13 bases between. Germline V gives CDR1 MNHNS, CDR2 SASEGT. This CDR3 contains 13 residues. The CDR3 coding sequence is TGTGCCAGCAGTGGTAGCGAGAGGGTCGAGCAGTACTTC. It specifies CASSGSERVEQYF.

CDR3 sequence: CASSLAVGQGRRSPLHF. The CDR3 DNA follows: TGTGCCAGCAGCTTAGCCGTAGGACAGGGTCGTCGTTCACCCCTCCACTTT. The chain couples TRBV7-2 to TRBJ1-6; TRBD1 matches 8 bases. The CDR3 runs 17 residues. V trimming: 0 bases; J trimming: 9 bases; junction bases outside the gene matches: 10. Germline V lookup: CDR1 SGHTA, CDR2 FQGNSA.

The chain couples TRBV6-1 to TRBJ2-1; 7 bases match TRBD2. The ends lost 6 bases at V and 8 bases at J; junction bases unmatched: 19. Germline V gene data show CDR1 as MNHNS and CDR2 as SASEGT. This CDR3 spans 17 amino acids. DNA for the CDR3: TGTGCCAGCAGCGAAAACCCACGGACTAGGGTTTACGATGAGCAGTTCTTC. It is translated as CASSENPRTRVYDEQFF.

CDR3 region: CASSPIWTGLNTGELFF. The CDR3 DNA sequence: TGTGCCAGCTCACCGATATGGACAGGGCTGAACACCGGGGAGCTGTTTTTT. This chain connects TRBV18 to TRBJ2-2; TRBD1 agrees at 8 bases. The length of the CDR3 is 17 residues. Germline trimming cut 3 bases from V and 1 base from J; bases unmatched to any gene: 7. CDR1 and CDR2 from the germline V gene are KGHSH and LQKENI.

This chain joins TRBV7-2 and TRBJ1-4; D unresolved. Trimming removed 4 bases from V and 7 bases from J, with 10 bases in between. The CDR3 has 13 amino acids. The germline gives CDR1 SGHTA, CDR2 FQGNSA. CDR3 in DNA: TGTGCCAGCAGCTCCTGGGAGGCTGAAAAACTGTTTTTT. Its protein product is CASSSWEAEKLFF.